This TCR beta chain emerged from a study of blood T cell repertoires in COVID-19. This clone was seen once. The sample holds other DNA sequences that translate to the same CDR3. Germline V CDR1 and CDR2: SGHRS, YFSETQ. Trimming left V 0 bases short and J 0 bases short, with 4 bases between. The CDR3 has 14 amino acids. The data were produced by immunoSEQ multiplex PCR, yet TCRdb's version contains in-frame clones alone and is incomplete. The sample yields about 92,000 clones, approximately 90% seen once. V usage is TRBV5-1 and J usage is TRBJ1-3, with D unresolved. The sequencing input was peripheral blood. This clonotype was obtained from a woman aged 60-75 years with COVID-19, enrolled during active disease. Here the CDR3 reads CASSLGSSGNTIYF. The CDR3 bases are TGCGCCAGCAGCTTGGGCAGCTCTGGAAACACCATATATTTT.